The 8 T cell receptor beta chains listed next were all sequenced from one sample in a study of shared clonotypes between healthy human individuals. The method was immunoSEQ multiplex PCR; TCRdb's version includes in-frame clones alone and lacks a portion of them. The sample carries around 2.3 million clones, around 95% recorded once. Sequences were obtained from naive CD4+ T cells sorted from blood. Subset of the sample: CD45RA+ positively selected. Receptors originate from a man between 18 and 35 years old in good health.

The chain combines TRBV27 with TRBJ2-1; unclear D gene. The V end lost 4 bases, the J end lost 5 bases, and 9 bases lay between the germline ends. Germline V gene data show CDR1 as MNHEY and CDR2 as SMNVEV (reference sequence). The CDR3 has 13 residues. DNA of the CDR3: TGTGCCAGCAGTTCTTGGGCCGACAATGAGCAGTTCTTC. Its protein is CASSSWADNEQFF.

The chain joins TRBV6-5 to TRBJ1-6, with TRBD1 as a possible D gene (6 bases). There are 14 residues in the CDR3. Per germline, CDR1 MNHEY and CDR2 SVGAGI. Trimming took off 5 bases at V and 4 bases at J, with 9 bases between the two ends. The CDR3 region has the DNA TGTGCCAGCAGTGGACAGTTATATAATTCACCCCTCCACTTT. Residues: CASSGQLYNSPLHF.

This chain connects TRBV10-2 to TRBJ2-1, with D maybe TRBD2 (5 bases). The CDR3 has 14 amino acids. The germline V and J ends were trimmed by 4 bases and 4 bases, with 11 bases remaining between them. Germline assignment: CDR1 WSHSY and CDR2 SAAADI. The CDR3: CASSGVGGYNEQFF. CDR3 DNA sequence: TGCGCCAGCAGTGGCGTAGGAGGTTACAATGAGCAGTTCTTC.

This clone has just one count. The sample holds other DNA sequences that translate to the same CDR3. The genes are TRBV7-9 and TRBJ2-7; D could derive from TRBD1 or TRBD2 (5 bases each). CDR1 is SEHNR, CDR2 FQNEAQ, per germline (reference sequence). Trimming took off 0 bases at V and 2 bases at J, with 8 bases between the two ends. The CDR3 spans 14 residues. The CDR3 spells CASSLAGTPYEQYF. For the CDR3, the DNA is TGTGCCAGCAGCTTAGCGGGGACCCCCTACGAGCAGTACTTC. The whole variable domain, remainder taken from reference TRBV7-9 and TRBJ2-7, is DTGVSQNPRHKITKRGQNVTFRCDPISEHNRLYWYRQTLGQGPEFLTYFQNEAQLEKSRLLSDRFSAERPKGSFSTLEIQRTEQGDSAMYLCASSLAGTPYEQYFGPGTRLTVT.

This rearrangement joins TRBV7-3 to TRBJ2-1; possible D gene TRBD1, 5 bases. Germline loops: CDR1 SGHTA, CDR2 FQGTGA. This CDR3 is 16 amino acids long. V shed 2 bases and J shed 0 bases, with 11 bases lying between them. The CDR3 coding sequence is TGTGCCAGCAGCTTACGACAGATAGACTCCTACAATGAGCAGTTCTTC. Its translation: CASSLRQIDSYNEQFF.

The rearrangement links TRBV7-6 to TRBJ2-7, with unresolved D. The CDR3 covers 12 residues. Germline V CDR1 and CDR2: SGHVS, FNYEAQ. The germline V and J ends were trimmed by 4 bases and 0 bases, with 4 bases remaining between them. CDR3 residues: CASSSSSYEQYF. CDR3 in DNA: TGTGCCAGCAGCTCAAGCTCCTACGAGCAGTACTTC.

This rearrangement joins TRBV29-1 to TRBJ2-4; no reliable D call. CDR3 length: 14 amino acids. Deletions cut 4 bases from V and 6 bases from J, with 16 bases between. CDR1 SQVTM and CDR2 ANQGSEA come from the germline V gene. The CDR3 reads CSVVHPLNPNIQYF. The CDR3 DNA reads TGCAGCGTTGTTCATCCGTTGAACCCAAACATTCAGTACTTC.

The chain couples TRBV7-3 to TRBJ2-2, with 9 bases fitting TRBD1. Trimming cost V 5 bases and J 6 bases; bases outside gene matches: 10. The germline V gene encodes CDR1 SGHTA and CDR2 FQGTGA. The CDR3 covers 16 residues. The CDR3 loop reads CASSPQGATIPGELFF. The CDR3 DNA reads as TGTGCCAGCAGCCCACAGGGGGCAACCATCCCCGGGGAGCTGTTTTTT.